The subject of this entry is one T cell receptor (beta chain). No antigen is known for it. No per-base quality is available; no much larger clone lies one base away. RNA was extracted using the RNeasy kit, and roughly 0.5 to 1 microgram was reverse transcribed with random hexamers. TCR beta CDR3 regions were amplified with the immunoSEQ multiplex PCR assay covering 54 Vbeta and 13 Jbeta segments. PCR amplification bias was corrected by using a synthetic template baseline for primer optimization and computational correction. For the original study's pipeline: Reads were annotated to V, D and J genes per IMGT and analyzed with immunoSEQ Analyzer, keeping only productive sequences. To calculate clonality, Shannon entropy was normalized by log2 of the number of productive unique sequences and then subtracted from one. For each patient and control, public and private clones were evaluated among the 100 most prevalent clones. Clones were defined as Susac-specific when absent from the healthy and MS cohorts, from roughly 1,000 published viral clones and from other ImmuneACCESS disease sequences. The public reads were reprocessed in TCRdb via fastp at Q25 and MiXCR, keeping in-frame beta chains. Every CDR3 protein is listed once, alongside the most common genes and DNA of its rows. TCRdb, rather than the study authors, made the V and J calls. The sample data list about 300,000 distinct CDR3 sequences, and 85% of these were observed just once. Around 0.21% of the sample is taken by the ten largest.

Peripheral blood CD8+ and CD4+ T cells from healthy donors, Susac syndrome patients and multiple sclerosis patients were profiled by high-throughput TCR beta sequencing. Multiple sclerosis controls were treatment-naive patients with stable or active relapsing-remitting disease fulfilling revised McDonald criteria. Bulk CD8+ and CD4+ T cells were purified by magnetic negative isolation, whereas CD8+ TEMRA cells were enriched by FACS. Blood was drawn into EDTA tubes, processed within 24 hours, and PBMCs were isolated by density gradient centrifugation. PBMCs intended for TCR sequencing were cryopreserved in liquid nitrogen and thawed later in a water bath at 37 degrees C. Purity of sorted or isolated CD4+, CD8+ and CD8+ TEMRA cells was at least 90%. The sample originates from a study of CD8 T cells in Susac syndrome (dated by TCRdb to the late 2010s). About the study as a whole: The study used repertoire sequencing to test whether antigen drove CD8+ T cell activation and differentiation in Susac syndrome. The clonality of the CD8+ T cell repertoire was compared across 11 to 12 healthy donors, about 14 Susac syndrome patients and around 16 multiple sclerosis patients. Study-wide findings and limitations: The TCR sequencing and HLA analysis was acknowledged to have included a relatively small number of individuals.

The CDR3 spans 17 residues, from the cysteine through the phenylalanine. The entry retains the CDR3 DNA only, 51 bases that are in frame from base 1. V is reduced by 0 bases and J by 6 bases, leaving a spacing of 19 bases between them. Sequencing used CD8+ T cells from PBMCs. The chain is assembled from TRBV23-1 and TRBJ2-3, with the D gene not clear enough to name. TRBV23-1 is labeled an ORF, and its function is uncertain. This sequence was found in a human donor with multiple sclerosis. The CDR3 protein is CASSQSKGYRSWDTQYF. The DNA sequence follows: TGCGCCAGCAGTCAATCGAAAGGCTACAGATCTTGGGATACGCAGTATTTT.